The entry below describes one T cell receptor (beta chain). This CDR3 contains 13 residues. Germline V gene data show CDR1 as WNHNN and CDR2 as SYGVQD (reference sequence). Trimming took off 6 bases at V and 6 bases at J, with 13 bases between the two ends. Original handling: Reference gene primer amplification gave estimated nucleated cell counts. Profiled with immunoSEQ multiplex PCR; TCRdb holds only in-frame clones, not every one. The DNA was the basis for D and trimming; V, J and clone size are from that table. The sample holds some 59,000 clones, roughly 79% seen once. These data originate in a study of blood T cell repertoires in COVID-19. Study in general: COVID-19 samples from acute and convalescent phases originated in the United States, Italy and Spain. Sample material is recorded as cDNA or gDNA derived from T cells, B-cell-depleted T cells, or PBMCs.

Material for sequencing was peripheral blood. This chain links TRBV10-1 with TRBJ2-3, with TRBD1 as a possible D gene (6 bases). The receptor comes from a woman aged 55-75 years with acute or convalescent COVID-19. The CDR3 loop is CASSPRQVDTQYF. CDR3 DNA sequence: TGCGCCAGCAGCCCTAGACAGGTTGATACGCAGTATTTT.